This TCR beta chain appears in the sequencing data of a study of blood T cell repertoires in COVID-19. Study context: T cells, B-cell-depleted T cells, or PBMCs provided the cDNA or gDNA that served as material.

Patients in Seattle were enrolled during active infection, then followed longitudinally. Between the trimmed V and J ends, which lost 4 bases and 7 bases, there was a span of 13 bases. The CDR3 length is 14 residues. Germline V gene lookup returns CDR1 PRHDT and CDR2 FYEKMQ (reference sequence). Sequencing used immunoSEQ multiplex PCR; TCRdb keeps in-frame clones, though not all of them. The repertoire includes some 180,000 clones, roughly 90% of them detected once, and around 5% sits in the top ten. This clonotype originated in a man aged 18 to 29 with COVID-19, enrolled during active disease. The sequenced sample consisted of peripheral blood. The genes are TRBV13 and TRBJ2-2; a possible D gene is TRBD2 (6 bases). This CDR3 reads CASSSWRANGELFF. CDR3 DNA sequence: TGTGCCAGCAGCTCCTGGAGGGCTAACGGGGAGCTGTTTTTT.